The T cell receptor beta chain described here comes from a study of Tregs in tolerant kidney transplant recipients. Measured with immunoSEQ multiplex PCR; TCRdb has only the in-frame clones, and not every one. The repertoire has 69,000 or so clones, 85% to 90% of them found once; the top ten carry roughly 0.4%. CDR1 and CDR2 from the germline V gene are MNHNS and SASEGT. This CDR3 has 13 residues. The chain combines TRBV6-1 with TRBJ2-1; 12 nucleotides line up with TRBD2. Sample: CD4+ T cells from blood, taken before the transplant. This receptor was obtained from a human donor who received a combined kidney and bone marrow transplant. The CDR3 spells CATRLAGAFEQFF. The CDR3 coding sequence is TGTGCGACCAGACTAGCGGGAGCATTTGAGCAGTTCTTC.